This T cell receptor beta chain is drawn from a study of cytomegalovirus exposure and HLA in healthy donors. A word on this clone: What it recognizes is unknown.

Study-wide results and limits: Most of the TCR beta V segments (in an earlier analysis) were productive either about 87% or about 30% of the time. Another analysis was done later, and it associated around 16,000 TCR beta sequences with HLA alleles at 0.05 false discovery rate.

The CDR3 sequence is 15 residues long. Germline V gene data show CDR1 as MNHNS and CDR2 as SASEGT. The ends lost 3 bases at V and 0 bases at J; junction bases unmatched: 3. The primer mix had 60 Vbeta and 13 Jbeta primers. Clones were sequenced by immunoSEQ multiplex PCR, and TCRdb holds only the in-frame ones, with some missing. The data contain tens of thousands of clones, about three fifths of them singletons. This chain uses TRBV6-1 with TRBJ2-7, with 9 bases identical to TRBD2. This receptor was taken from a man between 25 and 39 years old in good health and CMV-seronegative. Source material: PBMCs. CDR3 bases: TGTGCCAGCAGTGAGTGGACTAGCGCCTCCTACGAGCAGTACTTC. Translating gives CASSEWTSASYEQYF.